The 16 T cell receptor beta chains given below trace back to one sample, sequenced in a study of blood T cell repertoires in COVID-19. Profiling relied on immunoSEQ multiplex PCR, and the TCRdb table lists in-frame clones only, not all of them. The sample records around 65,000 clones, approximately 82% being singletons. The specimen sequenced was peripheral blood. These receptors all stem from a man aged 80 or over with active COVID-19.

V is TRBV5-4 and J is TRBJ1-2; 12 nucleotides align to TRBD1. The germline V gene encodes CDR1 SGHNT and CDR2 YYREEE (reference sequence). V gave up 0 bases and J gave up 6 bases; unmatched junction bases: 9. This CDR3 is 17 amino acids long. CDR3 residues: CASSLAGGQGALNGYTF. The CDR3 nucleotides are TGTGCCAGCAGCTTGGCCGGGGGACAGGGGGCGCTTAATGGCTACACCTTC.

This chain links TRBV25-1 with TRBJ1-2; tentative D call: TRBD1 (6 bases). This CDR3 has 12 amino acids. Trimming shortened V by 7 bases and J by 8 bases, and 14 bases separated the two germline ends. Per germline, CDR1 MGHDK and CDR2 SYGVNS. For the CDR3, the DNA is TGTGCCAGCATGGGACATCTCGGAGGCTACACCTTC. It encodes CASMGHLGGYTF.

CDR3 sequence (DNA): TGTGCCAGCAGCTTTCGCGGGGGGATCGGGAACACCGGGGAGCTGTTTTTT. Protein: CASSFRGGIGNTGELFF. J is TRBJ2-2 and V is TRBV5-6; 8 bases agree with TRBD2. CDR3 size: 17 residues. V shed 2 bases and J 1 base; nucleotides not matched to a gene: 7. Per the germline V gene, CDR1 is SGHDT and CDR2 is YYEEEE.

V usage is TRBV4-3 and J usage is TRBJ1-2; maybe TRBD1 (5 bases). The V and J ends lost 0 bases and 7 bases respectively, with 15 bases between them. Germline-derived CDR1 and CDR2 are LGHNA and YSLEER. The CDR3 contains 15 residues. The CDR3 DNA follows: TGCGCCAGCAGCCAAGATTCCAGGGTTGTGAGTGGCTACACCTTC. Its protein product is CASSQDSRVVSGYTF.

The chain links TRBV7-8 to TRBJ2-5; 7 bases line up with TRBD2. Germline assignment: CDR1 SGHVS and CDR2 FQNEAQ. This CDR3 has 15 residues. Trimming cost V 5 bases and J 8 bases; bases outside gene matches: 14. CDR3 region: CASSLDFGGVGTQYF. The CDR3 DNA reads as TGTGCCAGCAGCCTGGACTTTGGGGGGGTGGGAACCCAGTACTTC.

The rearrangement joins TRBV4-1 to TRBJ1-5, with D unresolved. Between the trimmed V and J ends, which lost 0 bases and 7 bases, there was a span of 16 bases. CDR1 and CDR2 from the germline V gene are MGHRA and YSYEKL. CDR3 length equals 16 residues. CDR3 protein: CASSQDRELAGQPQHF. Here the CDR3 DNA reads TGCGCCAGCAGCCAAGATAGGGAGCTTGCTGGCCAGCCCCAGCATTTT.

The chain is built from TRBV14 and TRBJ2-2, with D unresolved. The CDR3 sequence is 15 residues long. V dropped 0 bases and J dropped 1 base, with 6 bases sitting between them. Germline assignment: CDR1 SGHDN and CDR2 FVKESK. The CDR3 spells CASSQDLRNTGELFF. CDR3 DNA sequence: TGTGCCAGCAGCCAAGACCTTCGGAACACCGGGGAGCTGTTTTTT.

V is TRBV15 and J is TRBJ2-1, with 12 bases that match TRBD2. Looked up from germline, CDR1 is LNHNV and CDR2 is YYDKDF (reference sequence). CDR3 size: 18 residues. V shed 0 bases and J 15 bases; nucleotides not matched to a gene: 18. The CDR3 is CATSRDKTGTSGWVELFF. CDR3 DNA: TGTGCCACCAGCAGAGACAAAACCGGGACTAGCGGGTGGGTCGAGTTGTTCTTC.

The rearrangement uses TRBV6-1 and TRBJ2-2; 10 bases fit TRBD2. The CDR3 runs to 20 residues. CDR1 is MNHNS, CDR2 SASEGT, per germline. With 2 bases clipped from V and 6 bases from J, the junction kept 18 bases outside the gene matches. CDR3 amino acids: CASSEPSLAGVRQGPGELFF. The CDR3 DNA sequence: TGTGCCAGCAGTGAACCATCTCTAGCGGGAGTTCGTCAGGGCCCCGGGGAGCTGTTTTTT.

V gene TRBV29-1 combines with J gene TRBJ1-5, with D tentatively TRBD1 (5 bases). V lost 4 bases and J lost 0, with 13 bases in between. Germline V gene sequence: CDR1 SQVTM, CDR2 ANQGSEA. The CDR3 is made up of 15 amino acids. The CDR3 loop reads CSVGLTEYSNQPQHF. The CDR3 DNA is TGCAGCGTTGGTTTGACAGAATATAGCAATCAGCCCCAGCATTTT. Full variable domain (remainder filled in from reference TRBV29-1 and TRBJ1-5): SAVISQKPSRDICQRGTSLTIQCQVDSQVTMMFWYRQQPGQSLTLIATANQGSEATYESGFVIDKFPISRPNLTFSTLTVSNMSPEDSSIYLCSVGLTEYSNQPQHFGDGTRLSIL.

The chain recombines TRBV19 with TRBJ2-5; 12 bases agree with TRBD2. This CDR3 has 17 amino acids. J was trimmed by 1 base and V by 5 bases; bases with no gene match: 8. Germline loops: CDR1 LNHDA, CDR2 SQIVND (reference sequence). CDR3 loop: CASSQGLAGASQETQYF. The CDR3 region has the DNA TGTGCCAGTAGTCAGGGACTAGCGGGCGCCAGCCAAGAGACCCAGTACTTC.

The chain joins TRBV25-1 to TRBJ2-5, with 9 nucleotides matching TRBD2. The J segment lost 2 bases and the V segment lost 2 bases, leaving 6 bases of the junction unmatched. CDR1 MGHDK and CDR2 SYGVNS come from the germline V gene. CDR3 length: 16 residues. CDR3 nucleotides: TGTGCCAGCAGTGAACTGACTAGCGGATCACAAGAGACCCAGTACTTC. Amino acids: CASSELTSGSQETQYF.

This clone appeared a few times. J is TRBJ2-7 and V is TRBV7-3; D might be TRBD2 (5 bases). The V gene's germline CDR1 is SGHTA and CDR2 FQGTGA. Trimming cost V 3 bases and J 7 bases, with 13 bases left between them. The CDR3 totals 13 residues. The CDR3 is CASSFDGEGEQYF. The CDR3 DNA sequence: TGTGCCAGCAGCTTTGACGGGGAAGGTGAGCAGTACTTC.

The genes are TRBV7-2 and TRBJ2-5, with 13 positions matching TRBD2. This CDR3 is 16 amino acids long. The V gene's germline CDR1 is SGHTA and CDR2 FQGNSA. V lost 1 base to trimming and J lost 5 bases; unmatched junction nucleotides: 4. The CDR3 loop reads CASSLVETSGRETQYF. The CDR3 nucleotides are TGTGCCAGCAGCTTAGTTGAGACTAGCGGGAGGGAGACCCAGTACTTC. Complete variable domain (other parts from reference TRBV7-2 and TRBJ2-5): GAGVSQSPSNKVTEKGKDVELRCDPISGHTALYWYRQSLGQGLEFLIYFQGNSAPDKSGLPSDRFSAERTGGSVSTLTIQRTQQEDSAVYLCASSLVETSGRETQYFGPGTRLLVL.

This chain uses TRBV21-1 with TRBJ2-3; the table's D call of TRBD2 was not tested on the DNA. TRBV21-1 is deemed a pseudogene. The CDR3 contains 18 residues. CDR3 in DNA: TGTGCCAGCAGCAACGCCACGATAAGGACTACCGACACAGATACGCAGTATTTT. Residues: CASSNATIRTTDTDTQYF.

The chain uses TRBV5-1 and TRBJ2-2, with 8 bases matching TRBD1. Germline CDR1 reads SGHRS; CDR2 reads YFSETQ. J lost 6 bases, V lost 4 bases, and 2 bases had no gene match. This CDR3 contains 13 residues. Here the CDR3 reads CASSLQGAGELFF. The CDR3 DNA is TGCGCCAGCAGCCTACAGGGGGCCGGGGAGCTGTTTTTT.